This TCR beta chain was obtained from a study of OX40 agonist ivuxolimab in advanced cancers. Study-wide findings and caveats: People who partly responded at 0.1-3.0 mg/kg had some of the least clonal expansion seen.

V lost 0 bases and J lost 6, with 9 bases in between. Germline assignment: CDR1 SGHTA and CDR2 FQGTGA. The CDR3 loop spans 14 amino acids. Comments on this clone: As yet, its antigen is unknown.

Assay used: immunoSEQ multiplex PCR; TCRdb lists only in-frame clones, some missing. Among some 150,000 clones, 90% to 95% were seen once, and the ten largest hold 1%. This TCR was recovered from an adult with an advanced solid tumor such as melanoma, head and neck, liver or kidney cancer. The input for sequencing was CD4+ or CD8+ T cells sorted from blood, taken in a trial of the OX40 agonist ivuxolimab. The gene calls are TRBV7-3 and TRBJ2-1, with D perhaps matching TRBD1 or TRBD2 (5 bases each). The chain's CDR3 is CASSLTGGGNEQFF. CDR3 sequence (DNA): TGTGCCAGCAGCTTAACCGGTGGGGGCAATGAGCAGTTCTTC.